Presented here are 28 T cell receptor beta chains from one specimen sequenced in a study of Tregs in tolerant kidney transplant recipients. Sequencing was performed with immunoSEQ multiplex PCR; in TCRdb, only in-frame clones are kept and a portion is missing. The sample lists around 61,000 clones, 65% to 85% occurring once. Sequences were obtained from CD4+ T cells from blood. The source of these receptors is a human donor in good health.

Here the CDR3 reads CASSFGGPDEKLFF. CDR3 nucleotide sequence: TGTGCCAGCAGCTTTGGGGGCCCAGATGAAAAACTGTTTTTT. The chain has TRBV7-9 and TRBJ1-4; D possibly corresponds to TRBD1 (6 bases). The V end was cut by 3 bases, the J end by 6 bases, with 11 bases between. The CDR3 contains 14 residues. Germline V lookup: CDR1 SEHNR, CDR2 FQNEAQ (reference sequence).

The chain links TRBV29-1 to TRBJ2-2; D possibly uses TRBD1 or TRBD2 (5 bases each). V was pared by 7 bases and J by 5 bases, with 17 bases between. Germline V lookup: CDR1 SQVTM, CDR2 ANQGSEA. This CDR3 has 14 residues. The CDR3 sequence: CSGGRQRGTGELFF. As DNA, the CDR3 is TGCAGCGGTGGAAGACAGCGAGGGACCGGGGAGCTGTTTTTT.

This clone appeared a few times. V gene TRBV14 combines with J gene TRBJ2-2, with unresolved D. This CDR3 is 18 amino acids long. V lost 4 bases, J lost 7 bases, and 25 bases lay in between. The V gene's germline CDR1 is SGHDN and CDR2 FVKESK. DNA for the CDR3: TGTGCCAGCAGCCCCGTACGGGCAGGCCCGGTGATAGGCGGGGAGCTGTTTTTT. Its protein product is CASSPVRAGPVIGGELFF.

This clone was detected once. This chain connects TRBV19 to TRBJ1-5; D is unclear. In germline, CDR1 is LNHDA, CDR2 SQIVND (reference sequence). The V end was cut by 8 bases, the J end by 3 bases, with 14 bases between. The length of the CDR3 is 14 residues. CDR3 loop: CASGFLLFNQPQHF. In DNA, the CDR3 is TGTGCCAGTGGTTTCTTACTGTTCAATCAGCCCCAGCATTTT. The variable domain in full, with the rest retrieved from reference TRBV19 and TRBJ1-5, is DGGITQSPKYLFRKEGQNVTLSCEQNLNHDAMYWYRQDPGQGLRLIYYSQIVNDFQKGDIAEGYSVSREKKESFPLTVTSAQKNPTAFYLCASGFLLFNQPQHFGDGTRLSIL.

The chain carries TRBV6-5 and TRBJ2-2; the match to TRBD1 covers 10 bases. Germline V gene data show CDR1 as MNHEY and CDR2 as SVGAGI. The length of the CDR3 is 14 residues. V lost 6 bases and J lost 5; bases outside the gene matches: 3. The CDR3 DNA is TGTGCCAGCAGGGACAGGGGGGGAACCGGGGAGCTGTTTTTT. This codes for CASRDRGGTGELFF.

This clone has a single count. The chain carries TRBV15 and TRBJ1-5, with D uncertain. Germline V gene lookup returns CDR1 LNHNV and CDR2 YYDKDF (reference sequence). The CDR3 consists of 14 residues. V shed 1 base and J shed 4 bases, with 8 bases lying between them. DNA of the CDR3: TGTGCCACCAGCAGAGCTGGGCAGAATCAGCCCCAGCATTTT. As protein: CATSRAGQNQPQHF. The whole variable domain, filled in from reference TRBV15 and TRBJ1-5, reads DAMVIQNPRYQVTQFGKPVTLSCSQTLNHNVMYWYQQKSSQAPKLLFHYYDKDFNNEADTPDNFQSRRPNTSFCFLDIRSPGLGDTAMYLCATSRAGQNQPQHFGDGTRLSIL.

This clone was observed a handful of times. The chain combines TRBV7-2 with TRBJ2-1; TRBD2 agrees at 16 bases. CDR1 is SGHTA, CDR2 FQGNSA, per germline. V was clipped by 5 bases and J by 8 bases; unmatched bases: 6. The CDR3 consists of 16 residues. CDR3 in amino acids: CASSPPGLAGGDEQFF. The CDR3 nucleotides read TGTGCCAGCAGCCCTCCGGGACTAGCGGGAGGGGATGAGCAGTTCTTC.

In its sample, this clone is medium-sized. This chain uses TRBV6-4 with TRBJ1-5; possibly TRBD1 for D (5 bases). Trimming stripped 5 bases from V and 5 bases from J, with 13 bases between. The length of the CDR3 is 14 residues. The germline V gene encodes CDR1 MRHNA and CDR2 SNTAGT. The CDR3 here is CASSRDLSDQPQHF. DNA for the CDR3: TGTGCCAGCAGTAGGGACCTCTCGGATCAGCCCCAGCATTTT.

This rearrangement joins TRBV7-2 to TRBJ2-2; 7 nucleotides match TRBD2. This CDR3 has 16 amino acids. V dropped 2 bases and J dropped 2; count of bases not matched to a gene: 5. Germline values: CDR1 SGHTA, CDR2 FQGNSA. The CDR3 nucleotides are TGTGCCAGCAGCTTATATGGCGGGGGTAACACCGGGGAGCTGTTTTTT. Translated, it gives CASSLYGGGNTGELFF. Drawing the rest from reference TRBV7-2 and TRBJ2-2, the complete variable domain is GAGVSQSPSNKVTEKGKDVELRCDPISGHTALYWYRQSLGQGLEFLIYFQGNSAPDKSGLPSDRFSAERTGGSVSTLTIQRTQQEDSAVYLCASSLYGGGNTGELFFGEGSRLTVL.

The CDR3 protein is CAARSGQGTYEQYF. The CDR3, as DNA: TGTGCCGCACGATCGGGACAGGGAACCTACGAGCAGTACTTC. The V and J genes are TRBV10-3 and TRBJ2-7; 9 bases match TRBD1. The V gene end was trimmed by 11 bases and the J gene end by 2 bases; junction bases not matched to a gene: 10. Germline V gene data show CDR1 as ENHRY and CDR2 as SYGVKD. The CDR3 is 14 amino acids.

The gene calls are TRBV5-1 and TRBJ2-5; no clear D. The germline gives CDR1 SGHRS, CDR2 YFSETQ. The CDR3 is 15 residues long. Between the trimmed V and J ends, which lost 5 bases and 0 bases, there was a span of 14 bases. The chain's CDR3 is CASRWSAEYQETQYF. The DNA for the CDR3 is TGCGCCAGCAGATGGTCGGCAGAATACCAAGAGACCCAGTACTTC.

J is TRBJ1-2 and V is TRBV19; D unresolved. In germline, CDR1 is LNHDA, CDR2 SQIVND (reference sequence). This CDR3 comprises 11 residues. V lost 3 bases, J lost 5 bases, and 4 bases lay in between. For the CDR3, the DNA is TGTGCCAGTAGTATGTTGTATGGCTACACCTTC. It translates to CASSMLYGYTF.

The V call is TRBV7-2, the J call TRBJ2-5, with 7 bases lining up with TRBD1. Looked up from germline, CDR1 is SGHTA and CDR2 is FQGNSA. Trimming removed 5 bases from V and 7 bases from J; junction bases left unmatched: 22. The CDR3 totals 18 residues. The chain's CDR3 is CASSPATRWDSQLVTQYF. CDR3 DNA: TGTGCCAGCAGCCCTGCCACCCGCTGGGACAGTCAATTGGTGACCCAGTACTTC.

This chain links TRBV9 with TRBJ2-7; D possibly matches TRBD1 or TRBD2 (7 bases each). V was pared by 6 bases and J by 6 bases, with 16 bases between. This CDR3 contains 13 residues. CDR1 is SGDLS, CDR2 YYNGEE, per germline. CDR3 DNA sequence: TGTGCCAGCAACCAAGGGAGGGGGCTCGAGCAGTACTTC. Translated: CASNQGRGLEQYF.

This chain joins TRBV4-1 and TRBJ2-2; possible D gene TRBD2, 6 bases. In germline, CDR1 is MGHRA, CDR2 YSYEKL. V lost 0 bases and J 5 bases, leaving 16 bases between the germline ends. This CDR3 spans 17 amino acids. CDR3 DNA: TGCGCCAGCAGCCAAGAAATCCCGGTCCGGGGGACCGGGGAGCTGTTTTTT. Translating it yields CASSQEIPVRGTGELFF.

This rearrangement joins TRBV4-1 to TRBJ1-2; no clear D gene. The CDR3 contains 13 residues. V lost 1 base and J 4 bases, leaving 7 bases between the germline ends. Germline V CDR1 and CDR2: MGHRA, YSYEKL. The chain's CDR3 is CASSQVGPYGYTF. The CDR3 DNA reads TGCGCCAGCAGCCAAGTAGGCCCCTATGGCTACACCTTC.

This sequence joins TRBV18 and TRBJ2-2; TRBD1 might be the D (6 bases). Trimming took 1 base from V and 4 from J, leaving 13 bases between them. Germline CDR1 is KGHSH and CDR2 is LQKENI. The CDR3 loop spans 16 amino acids. CDR3 residues: CASSPLQGSSTGELFF. The DNA of the CDR3 is TGTGCCAGCTCACCACTTCAGGGGTCGAGCACCGGGGAGCTGTTTTTT.

This chain joins TRBV5-4 and TRBJ2-7, with 7 bases matching TRBD2. The CDR3 sequence is 16 residues long. CDR1 and CDR2 from the germline V gene are SGHNT and YYREEE (reference sequence). Trimming took 4 bases from V and 5 from J; bases not matched to a gene: 15. This chain's CDR3 is CASSRGGTAGLNEQYF. The CDR3 bases are TGTGCCAGCAGCCGGGGAGGTACAGCGGGACTCAACGAGCAGTACTTC.

The J gene is TRBJ2-7, the V gene TRBV5-1; D ambiguous. Germline CDR1 SGHRS, CDR2 YFSETQ. The CDR3 extends over 14 amino acids. V was pared by 4 bases and J by 6 bases, with 17 bases between. In DNA, the CDR3 is TGCGCCAGCAGCCGAGAGAGAACTACGGGCGAGCAGTACTTC. Its protein is CASSRERTTGEQYF.

This clone was detected only once. The V and J genes are TRBV4-3 and TRBJ2-1, with 15 bases matching TRBD2. Unmatched junction bases numbered 11, after V lost 4 bases and J lost 7 bases. The length of the CDR3 is 18 residues. CDR1 and CDR2 (germline): LGHNA, YSLEER. CDR3 residues: CASSPGLAGGGAVNEQFF. CDR3 coding DNA: TGCGCCAGCAGCCCTGGACTAGCGGGAGGGGGTGCGGTAAATGAGCAGTTCTTC.

This clone was detected a few times. The rearrangement links TRBV11-2 to TRBJ2-7, with 8 nucleotides matching TRBD1. CDR1 is SGHAT, CDR2 FQNNGV, per germline. With V trimmed by 4 bases and J by 7 bases, 15 bases remained unmatched. This CDR3 contains 16 residues. The CDR3 loop reads CASSSPPGTGGTEQYF. The CDR3 nucleotides read TGTGCCAGCAGCTCTCCGCCCGGGACAGGAGGTACGGAGCAGTACTTC.

J is TRBJ1-1 and V is TRBV19, with TRBD1 matching over 7 bases. This CDR3 region has 18 residues. Germline V gene sequence: CDR1 LNHDA, CDR2 SQIVND (reference sequence). V lost 3 bases to trimming and J lost 1 base; unmatched junction nucleotides: 14. CDR3 bases: TGTGCCAGTAGTATTTTCTGGTTGGGGACAGCTGGGAACACTGAAGCTTTCTTT. It yields the protein CASSIFWLGTAGNTEAFF.

This chain joins TRBV29-1 and TRBJ2-7; the match to TRBD1 covers 7 bases. This CDR3 has 12 amino acids. V lost 7 bases and J lost 2; bases outside the gene matches: 5. Germline V gene sequence: CDR1 SQVTM, CDR2 ANQGSEA. CDR3 region: CSARTGAYEQYF. As DNA, the CDR3 is TGCAGCGCTAGGACAGGAGCCTACGAGCAGTACTTC.

The chain recombines TRBV7-8 with TRBJ1-5; tentatively, D is TRBD1 (5 bases). The CDR3 extends over 13 amino acids. The germline gives CDR1 SGHVS, CDR2 FQNEAQ. The V gene lost 5 bases and the J gene lost 9 bases, with 14 bases spanning the gap. The CDR3 sequence is CASSIQVGGPQHF. The DNA for the CDR3 is TGTGCCAGCAGCATCCAAGTCGGGGGGCCCCAGCATTTT.

V and J are TRBV6-8 and TRBJ2-7; D gene unclear. Germline CDR1 is MNHGY and CDR2 is SAAAGT. There are 11 residues in the CDR3. V lost 6 bases and J lost 4, with 7 bases in between. As DNA, the CDR3 is TGTGCCAGCAGCCGCCTTTACGAGCAGTACTTC. Residues: CASSRLYEQYF.

The J gene is TRBJ2-3, the V gene TRBV4-2, with TRBD2 identical over 9 bases. J gave up 5 bases and V 4 bases, and 10 bases lay outside the gene matches. The CDR3 runs 16 residues. The germline gives CDR1 LGHNA, CDR2 YNFKEQ. CDR3 loop: CASSLGAGGKGDTQYF. CDR3 DNA: TGTGCCAGCAGCCTTGGTGCGGGGGGGAAAGGAGATACGCAGTATTTT.

This clone was detected ten times or more. The chain joins TRBV10-3 to TRBJ2-7; D is unclear. Germline assignment: CDR1 ENHRY and CDR2 SYGVKD. Trimming cost V 7 bases and J 7 bases, with 14 bases left between them. This CDR3 is built from 12 residues. In DNA form, the CDR3 reads TGTGCCATCAACCCCGACGATCGGGAGCAGTACTTC. It yields the protein CAINPDDREQYF.

The chain combines TRBV30 with TRBJ2-2, with TRBD2 matching 8 bases. This CDR3 contains 18 residues. Germline lookup yields CDR1 GTSNPN and CDR2 SVGIG (reference sequence). V gave up 0 bases and J gave up 0 bases; unmatched junction bases: 9. The DNA for the CDR3 is TGTGCCTGGAGTGTAGGGAAAGCTAGCGGGCCGAACACCGGGGAGCTGTTTTTT. This encodes CAWSVGKASGPNTGELFF.